This T cell receptor beta chain was documented in a study of a mutant IDH1 vaccine in newly diagnosed glioma. Findings and limits, study-wide: Vaccination elicited immune responses in roughly 93% of patients.

Germline CDR1 is SNHLY and CDR2 is FYNNEI. Trimming removed 6 bases from V and 7 bases from J; junction bases left unmatched: 13. The CDR3 runs 15 residues. Noted time point: baseline, week 1 (first vaccination visit). Stated treatment: pre-vaccination baseline after standard-of-care therapy. This clone was seen a few times. The antigen is unknown. The repertoire was sequenced with immunoSEQ multiplex PCR; TCRdb's copy has only in-frame clones and lacks some. The sample carries about 98,000 clones, approximately 90% recorded once. Sequences were derived from PBMCs, sampled from a glioma patient treated with radiotherapy, temozolomide or both. The chain combines TRBV2 with TRBJ2-7; 9 bases match TRBD2. The clonotype originates from a woman aged 45-65 years with glioma. The CDR3 region is CASRSTSGTSGEQYF. DNA of the CDR3: TGTGCCAGCAGGTCGACTAGCGGTACCAGTGGAGAGCAGTACTTC.